The 24 T cell receptor beta chains below were found in one sample sequenced in a study of blood T cell repertoires in COVID-19. Only in-frame clones appear in the TCRdb table, and some are missing; sequencing was by immunoSEQ multiplex PCR. Among 200,000 to 250,000 clones, 75% to 90% were seen once, and the ten largest hold more than 5.5%. Sequences were obtained from peripheral blood. The receptors were gathered from a man in his 60s who had recovered from COVID-19.

This clone was picked up one time. Other DNA sequences in the same sample also yield this CDR3. V and J are TRBV3-1 (or the pseudogene TRBV3-2) and TRBJ2-1; 8 bases are a match to TRBD1. The germline CDR1 and CDR2 sequences are LGHDT and YNNKEL (reference sequence). The CDR3 runs to 15 residues. Trimming cost V 0 bases and J 7 bases; bases outside gene matches: 5. The CDR3 nucleotides read TGTGCCAGCAGCCAAGAGATTACAGGGGGGAATGAGCAGTTCTTC. It yields the protein CASSQEITGGNEQFF.

V gene TRBV10-3 combines with J gene TRBJ2-7; TRBD1 might be the D (6 bases). CDR1 and CDR2 from the germline V gene are ENHRY and SYGVKD. V shed 0 bases and J shed 1 base, with 10 bases lying between them. This CDR3 has 15 residues. CDR3 protein: CAISESTGHSYEQYF. Written as DNA, the CDR3 is TGTGCCATCAGTGAGTCGACAGGCCATTCCTACGAGCAGTACTTC.

This rearrangement joins TRBV19 to TRBJ2-1; 11 nucleotides agree with TRBD2. This CDR3 is 18 amino acids long. V was pared by 6 bases and J by 1 base, with 11 bases of the junction left unmatched. Germline CDR1 reads LNHDA; CDR2 reads SQIVND (reference sequence). The CDR3 protein is CASRLTSGSLGSYNEQFF. The CDR3 DNA is TGTGCCAGTAGATTAACTAGCGGGAGTTTGGGGTCCTACAATGAGCAGTTCTTC.

V is TRBV19 and J is TRBJ2-1; 8 bases are a match to TRBD2. The CDR3 consists of 15 residues. Germline V gives CDR1 LNHDA, CDR2 SQIVND (reference sequence). V trimming: 1 base; J trimming: 5 bases; junction bases outside the gene matches: 4. In DNA, the CDR3 is TGTGCCAGTAGTATAGCTAGCGGGTTCCACAATGAGCAGTTCTTC. As protein: CASSIASGFHNEQFF.

V is TRBV6-5 and J is TRBJ1-1; 7 positions match TRBD1. The ends lost 6 bases at V and 1 base at J; junction bases unmatched: 5. The CDR3 spans 14 residues. Germline lookup yields CDR1 MNHEY and CDR2 SVGAGI. The CDR3 loop reads CASRHRQGNTEAFF. The CDR3 coding sequence is TGTGCCAGCAGACATAGACAGGGGAACACTGAAGCTTTCTTT.

J is TRBJ2-3 and V is TRBV27, with 9 bases identical to TRBD2. Germline CDR1 and CDR2: MNHEY and SMNVEV (reference sequence). The CDR3 has 18 amino acids. After removal of 3 bases from V and 3 bases from J, the junction contained 13 bases not matched to a gene. The CDR3 loop reads CASSLGISGSPETDTQYF. The DNA for the CDR3 is TGTGCCAGCAGTTTGGGGATTAGCGGGAGCCCGGAAACAGATACGCAGTATTTT.

This sequence joins TRBV19 and TRBJ2-3; the match to TRBD1 covers 7 bases. V gave up 9 bases and J gave up 9 bases; unmatched junction bases: 12. The CDR3 runs 13 residues. Germline CDR1 and CDR2: LNHDA and SQIVND (reference sequence). CDR3 nucleotides: TGTGCCAGCACAACTATGACAGGGAGAACGCAGTATTTT. Protein sequence: CASTTMTGRTQYF. The variable domain in full, completed from reference TRBV19 and TRBJ2-3, reads DGGITQSPKYLFRKEGQNVTLSCEQNLNHDAMYWYRQDPGQGLRLIYYSQIVNDFQKGDIAEGYSVSREKKESFPLTVTSAQKNPTAFYLCASTTMTGRTQYFGPGTRLTVL.

The CDR3 loop reads CASSSEAGGQPQHF. The CDR3 DNA sequence: TGTGCCAGCAGCAGCGAGGCAGGAGGACAGCCCCAGCATTTT. The genes are TRBV28 and TRBJ1-5; D is undetermined. The CDR3 is made up of 14 amino acids. Germline V gene sequence: CDR1 MDHEN, CDR2 SYDVKM. Trimming left V 6 bases short and J 7 bases short, with 16 bases between.

The J gene is TRBJ1-6, the V gene TRBV19, with TRBD1 matching over 8 bases. Unmatched junction bases numbered 7, after V lost 7 bases and J lost 5 bases. In germline, CDR1 is LNHDA, CDR2 SQIVND (reference sequence). The CDR3 extends over 15 amino acids. The CDR3 here is CASMQQGADNSPLHF. DNA of the CDR3: TGTGCCAGTATGCAGCAGGGGGCCGATAATTCACCCCTCCACTTT.

The chain links TRBV9 to TRBJ2-7; TRBD1 matches 7 bases. The ends lost 0 bases at V and 2 bases at J; junction bases unmatched: 5. The CDR3 contains 15 residues. Germline V gene lookup returns CDR1 SGDLS and CDR2 YYNGEE. The CDR3 is CASSVAWDRAYEQYF. The CDR3 nucleotides read TGTGCCAGCAGCGTAGCTTGGGACAGAGCCTACGAGCAGTACTTC.

This sequence joins TRBV19 and TRBJ2-2, with a possible D match to TRBD2 (5 bases). V lost 5 bases and J 6 bases, leaving 13 bases between the germline ends. Germline lookup yields CDR1 LNHDA and CDR2 SQIVND (reference sequence). There are 14 residues in the CDR3. The CDR3 DNA follows: TGTGCCAGTAGTTACGGCGGAGGTCCCGGGGAGCTGTTTTTT. It encodes CASSYGGGPGELFF.

The rearrangement joins TRBV30 to TRBJ1-1; a weak D match, TRBD1 (6 bases). The CDR3 sequence is 14 residues long. CDR1 is GTSNPN and CDR2 is SVGIG in the germline V gene (reference sequence). V lost 3 bases, J lost 0 bases, and 11 bases lay in between. The CDR3 spells CAWSTRGLNTEAFF. The CDR3 DNA reads TGTGCCTGGAGCACCAGGGGATTGAACACTGAAGCTTTCTTT.

The genes are TRBV5-8 and TRBJ2-3, with TRBD1 identical over 12 bases. Unmatched junction bases numbered 10, after V lost 4 bases and J lost 4 bases. The germline V gene encodes CDR1 SGHTS and CDR2 YDEGEE. The CDR3 has 17 residues. CDR3 protein: CASSPGQGARSADTQYF. The CDR3 coding sequence is TGTGCCAGCAGCCCGGGACAGGGGGCGCGAAGCGCAGATACGCAGTATTTT.

In the case of this clone: The germline gene is not matched at one end of the junction; a read error may be the cause. The chain joins TRBV6-2 or TRBV6-3 to TRBJ2-5; 7 bases are shared with TRBD2. The CDR3 sequence is 11 residues long. Germline V gene lookup returns CDR1 MNHEY and CDR2 SVGEGT. The CDR3 protein is CASSTGGTWHF. In DNA, the CDR3 is TGTGCCAGCAGCACGGGGGGAACTTGGCACTTC.

The V and J genes are TRBV6-2 or TRBV6-3 and TRBJ1-6, with a possible D match to TRBD1 (5 bases). V was clipped by 6 bases and J by 4 bases, with 13 bases between them. Germline V CDR1 and CDR2: MNHEY, SVGEGT. The CDR3 covers 15 residues. CDR3 loop: CASSPWGGYNSPLHF. CDR3 nucleotide sequence: TGTGCCAGCAGCCCCTGGGGGGGTTATAATTCACCCCTCCACTTT.

The chain carries TRBV7-2 and TRBJ2-2; D is ambiguous. Trimming removed 3 bases from V and 1 base from J, with 9 bases in between. This CDR3 spans 15 amino acids. In germline, CDR1 is SGHTA, CDR2 FQGNSA. The CDR3, as DNA: TGTGCCAGCAGCTTGTCCCCGGTGAACACCGGGGAGCTGTTTTTT. It codes for CASSLSPVNTGELFF.

The V and J genes are TRBV18 and TRBJ2-5; D unclear. Germline-derived CDR1 and CDR2 are KGHSH and LQKENI. The CDR3 covers 12 residues. V shed 5 bases and J shed 5 bases, with 9 bases lying between them. The CDR3 DNA reads TGTGCCAGCTCATTAATCCGGGAGACCCAGTACTTC. Amino acids: CASSLIRETQYF.

This clone showed up just a few times. The chain links TRBV2 to TRBJ2-2; D gene unclear. The V gene lost 7 bases and the J gene lost 2 bases, with 11 bases spanning the gap. The germline V gene has CDR1 SNHLY and CDR2 FYNNEI. There are 14 residues in the CDR3. The CDR3 DNA reads as TGTGCCAGCATTCTGGCACCTAACACCGGGGAGCTGTTTTTT. It codes for CASILAPNTGELFF.

The J gene is TRBJ1-2, the V gene TRBV6-5; 12 bases are shared with TRBD1. The V and J ends lost 6 bases and 4 bases, in that order; junction bases with no gene match: 6. CDR3 length equals 15 residues. Germline V CDR1 and CDR2: MNHEY, SVGAGI. The CDR3 protein is CASSKGTGGTYGYTF. The CDR3 region has the DNA TGTGCCAGCAGCAAAGGGACAGGGGGCACCTATGGCTACACCTTC.

The rearrangement joins TRBV4-3 to TRBJ1-1; 7 bases are a match to TRBD1. Germline assignment: CDR1 LGHNA and CDR2 YSLEER. The trim removed 3 bases at V and 0 bases at J, leaving 7 bases unmatched. The CDR3 is 16 residues long. This CDR3 is CASSQGTVLMNTEAFF. CDR3 bases: TGCGCCAGCAGCCAGGGGACAGTCCTAATGAACACTGAAGCTTTCTTT.

V gene TRBV5-4 combines with J gene TRBJ1-4; 7 bases agree with TRBD1. V trimming: 0 bases; J trimming: 0 bases; junction bases outside the gene matches: 2. This CDR3 is built from 16 residues. Germline CDR1 SGHNT, CDR2 YYREEE (reference sequence). The chain's CDR3 is CASSLGQGATNEKLFF. The CDR3 DNA reads TGTGCCAGCAGCTTGGGACAGGGCGCAACTAATGAAAAACTGTTTTTT.

The chain links TRBV27 to TRBJ1-6, with D possibly TRBD1 on 6 matching bases. In germline, CDR1 is MNHEY, CDR2 SMNVEV (reference sequence). This CDR3 has 12 amino acids. Trimming removed 11 bases at V and 7 bases at J, with 12 bases between. DNA of the CDR3: TGTGCCGCCGGACAGACAAATTCACCCCTCCACTTT. Protein: CAAGQTNSPLHF.

The chain joins TRBV11-2 to TRBJ2-5, with TRBD1 matching over 9 bases. Trimming cost V 0 bases and J 5 bases; bases outside gene matches: 4. Germline V lookup: CDR1 SGHAT, CDR2 FQNNGV. This CDR3 is built from 15 residues. This CDR3 reads CASSLEGDRVETQYF. As DNA, the CDR3 is TGTGCCAGCAGCTTAGAGGGGGACAGGGTTGAGACCCAGTACTTC.

The chain carries TRBV7-2 and TRBJ1-2, with D maybe TRBD1 (5 bases). V was shortened by 2 bases and J by 1 base, with 11 bases between the two germline ends. The CDR3 consists of 15 residues. Germline CDR1 and CDR2: SGHTA and FQGNSA. CDR3 DNA: TGTGCCAGCAGCTTATACGGGGGGGATAACTATGGCTACACCTTC. Amino acid sequence: CASSLYGGDNYGYTF.